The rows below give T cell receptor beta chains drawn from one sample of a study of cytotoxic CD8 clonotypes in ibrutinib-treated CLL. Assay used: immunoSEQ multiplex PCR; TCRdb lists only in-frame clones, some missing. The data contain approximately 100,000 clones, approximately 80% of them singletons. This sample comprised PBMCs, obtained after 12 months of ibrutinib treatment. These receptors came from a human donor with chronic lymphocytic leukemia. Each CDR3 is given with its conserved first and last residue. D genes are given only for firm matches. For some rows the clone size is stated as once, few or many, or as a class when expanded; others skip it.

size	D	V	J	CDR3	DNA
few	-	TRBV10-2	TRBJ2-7	CATQPTESYEQYF	TGCGCCACCCAACCCACCGAATCGTACGAGCAGTACTTC
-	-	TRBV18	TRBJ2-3	CASSPVPQPTDTQYF	TGTGCCAGCTCACCAGTGCCCCAGCCCACAGATACGCAGTATTTT
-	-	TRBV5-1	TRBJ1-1	CASRLDSNTEAFF	TGCGCCAGCAGACTGGACTCGAACACTGAAGCTTTCTTT
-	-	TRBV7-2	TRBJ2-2	CASSQASGELFF	TGTGCCAGCAGCCAAGCTTCCGGGGAGCTGTTTTTT
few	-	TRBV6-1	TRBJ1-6	CASSAVLNSPLHF	TGTGCCAGCAGTGCGGTCTTGAATTCACCCCTCCACTTT
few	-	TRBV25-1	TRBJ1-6	CASRGGAENSPLHF	TGTGCCAGCAGGGGGGGGGCCGAGAATTCACCCCTCCACTTT
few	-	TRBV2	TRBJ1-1	CAPSEGTEAFF	TGTGCCCCTTCAGAGGGCACTGAAGCTTTCTTT
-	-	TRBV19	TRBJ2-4	CASAHSQRENIQYF	TGTGCCAGTGCTCATAGCCAAAGGGAAAACATTCAGTACTTC
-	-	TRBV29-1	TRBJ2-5	CSVGPGGETQYF	TGCAGCGTTGGTCCAGGGGGGGAGACCCAGTACTTC
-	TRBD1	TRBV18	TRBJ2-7	CASSQNRDSSYEQYF	TGTGCCAGCTCACAAAACCGGGACAGCTCCTACGAGCAGTACTTC
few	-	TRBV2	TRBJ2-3	CASIEAGPKTDTQYF	TGTGCCAGCATCGAGGCGGGGCCTAAAACAGATACGCAGTATTTT
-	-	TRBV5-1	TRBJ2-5	CASSGTGEGWETQYF	TGCGCCAGCAGCGGAACAGGAGAGGGATGGGAGACCCAGTACTTC
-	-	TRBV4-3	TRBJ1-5	CASGQNQPQHF	TGCGCCAGCGGACAGAATCAGCCCCAGCATTTT
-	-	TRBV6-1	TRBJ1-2	CASHRVPESYTF	TGTGCCAGTCACAGGGTTCCGGAGAGCTACACCTTC
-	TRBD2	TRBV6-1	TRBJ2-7	CATLSELAGAYEQYF	TGTGCCACCCTTTCAGAACTAGCGGGGGCGTACGAGCAGTACTTC
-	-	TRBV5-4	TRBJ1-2	CASSPERDYGYTF	TGTGCCAGCAGCCCCGAGCGCGACTATGGCTACACCTTC
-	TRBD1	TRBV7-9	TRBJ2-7	CASSPSGGPYEQYF	TGTGCCAGCAGCCCCTCAGGGGGCCCTTACGAGCAGTACTTC
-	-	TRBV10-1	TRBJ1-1	CASSANGYTEAFF	TGCGCCAGCAGTGCGAACGGGTACACTGAAGCTTTCTTT
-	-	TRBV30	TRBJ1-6	CAWSTTGTKNSPLHF	TGTGCCTGGAGTACCACCGGGACAAAGAATTCACCCCTCCACTTT
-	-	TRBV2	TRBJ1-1	CASSEDINTEAFF	TGTGCCAGCAGTGAGGACATTAACACTGAAGCTTTCTTT
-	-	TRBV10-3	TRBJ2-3	CAISSSTDTQYF	TGTGCCATCAGTTCTAGCACAGATACGCAGTATTTT
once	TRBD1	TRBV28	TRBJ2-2	CASSRTGVAGELFF	TGTGCCAGCAGTCGGACAGGGGTCGCCGGGGAGCTGTTTTTT
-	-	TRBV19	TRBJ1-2	CASSDKQTNYGYTF	TGTGCCAGTAGTGATAAACAAACCAACTATGGCTACACCTTC
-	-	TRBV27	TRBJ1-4	CASSLSAGRIKLFF	TGTGCCAGCAGTTTATCGGCAGGGAGAATAAAACTGTTTTTT
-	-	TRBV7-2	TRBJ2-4	CASSTKPNQGSWGKNIQYF	TGTGCCAGCAGCACCAAACCCAATCAGGGGAGCTGGGGCAAAAACATTCAGTACTTC
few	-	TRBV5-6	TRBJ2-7	CASSPGRIFGEQYF	TGTGCCAGCAGCCCGGGGAGGATTTTCGGGGAGCAGTACTTC
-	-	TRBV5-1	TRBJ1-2	CASSFQAGSNYGYTF	TGCGCCAGCAGTTTTCAGGCCGGCTCTAACTATGGCTACACCTTC
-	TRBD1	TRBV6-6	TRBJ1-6	CASRETGSSYNSPLHF	TGTGCCAGCAGGGAGACAGGGAGCTCCTATAATTCACCCCTCCACTTT
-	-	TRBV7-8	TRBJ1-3	CASSLKARGGHSGNTIYF	TGTGCCAGCAGCTTAAAAGCGAGGGGCGGACACTCTGGAAACACCATATATTTT
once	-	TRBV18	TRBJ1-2	CASSPPESGGNNYGYTF	TGTGCCAGCTCACCACCCGAATCGGGGGGCAATAACTATGGCTACACCTTC
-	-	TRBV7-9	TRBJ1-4	CASSLNGPEVGEKLFF	TGTGCCAGCAGCTTAAACGGGCCAGAGGTTGGAGAAAAACTGTTTTTT
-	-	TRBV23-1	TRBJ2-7	CASSQSKLTQGHEQYF	TGCGCCAGCAGTCAATCGAAACTCACCCAGGGTCACGAGCAGTACTTC
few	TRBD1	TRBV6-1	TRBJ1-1	CASSQDRVTEAFF	TGTGCCAGCAGCCAAGACAGGGTCACTGAAGCTTTCTTT
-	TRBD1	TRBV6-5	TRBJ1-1	CASSLQGNRYTEAFF	TGTGCCAGCAGTTTACAGGGGAACAGGTACACTGAAGCTTTCTTT
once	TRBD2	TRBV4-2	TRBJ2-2	CASSQDLAGGPSGELFF	TGTGCCAGCAGCCAAGATCTGGCGGGGGGGCCCTCCGGGGAGCTGTTTTTT
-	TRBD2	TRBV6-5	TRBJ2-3	CASSLIGGWTDTQYF	TGTGCCAGCAGCCTTATCGGGGGGTGGACAGATACGCAGTATTTT
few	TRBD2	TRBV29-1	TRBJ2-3	CSVEENLSGVSTDTQYF	TGCAGCGTTGAAGAAAACCTCAGCGGGGTTAGCACAGATACGCAGTATTTT
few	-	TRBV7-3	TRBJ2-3	CASSLTSTSDTQYF	TGTGCCAGCAGCTTGACTAGTACGTCGGATACGCAGTATTTT
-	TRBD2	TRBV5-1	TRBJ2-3	CASTSRGGGTTDTQYF	TGCGCCAGCACCTCCCGGGGCGGGGGAACCACAGATACGCAGTATTTT
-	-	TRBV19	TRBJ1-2	CASSRGQTNYGYTF	TGTGCCAGTAGTAGGGGGCAGACTAACTATGGCTACACCTTC
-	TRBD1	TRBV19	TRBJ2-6	CASAQGPGANVLTF	TGTGCCAGCGCACAGGGGCCTGGGGCCAACGTCCTGACTTTC
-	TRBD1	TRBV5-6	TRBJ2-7	CASSLAGGSYEQYF	TGTGCCAGCAGCTTGGCAGGGGGAAGCTACGAGCAGTACTTC
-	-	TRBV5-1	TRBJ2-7	CASSLEGSTYEQYF	TGCGCCAGCAGCTTGGAGGGCAGCACCTACGAGCAGTACTTC
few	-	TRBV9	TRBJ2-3	CASSARGAGAGDTQYF	TGTGCCAGCAGCGCCCGGGGGGCGGGGGCGGGAGATACGCAGTATTTT
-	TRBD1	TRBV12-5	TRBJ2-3	CASGLDRTGPGTDTQYF	TGTGCTAGTGGTTTGGACCGGACAGGGCCAGGCACAGATACGCAGTATTTT
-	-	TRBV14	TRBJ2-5	CASSHRGQTQYF	TGTGCCAGCAGCCACCGGGGCCAGACCCAGTACTTC
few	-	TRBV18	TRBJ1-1	CASSRTRDTEAFF	TGTGCCAGCTCGCGAACGAGGGACACTGAAGCTTTCTTT
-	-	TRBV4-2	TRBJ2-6	CASSQVERSNSGANVLTF	TGTGCCAGCAGCCAAGTGGAGCGGTCGAACTCTGGGGCCAACGTCCTGACTTTC
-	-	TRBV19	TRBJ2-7	CASSALTDSGRHYEQYF	TGTGCCAGTAGTGCCCTAACTGATTCAGGGAGACACTACGAGCAGTACTTC
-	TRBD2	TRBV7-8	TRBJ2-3	CASSFGGADTQYF	TGTGCCAGCAGCTTCGGGGGGGCGGATACGCAGTATTTT
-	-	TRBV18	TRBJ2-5	CASSPRGGPGVQETQYF	TGTGCCAGCTCACCACGCGGCGGGCCGGGGGTCCAAGAGACCCAGTACTTC
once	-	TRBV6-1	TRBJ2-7	CASSEFREQYF	TGTGCCAGCAGTGAATTTCGCGAGCAGTACTTC
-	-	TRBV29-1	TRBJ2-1	CSVEGRTVSPNNEQFF	TGCAGCGTTGAAGGTAGGACAGTATCACCGAACAATGAGCAGTTCTTC
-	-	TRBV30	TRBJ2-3	CAWMSRHTDTQYF	TGTGCCTGGATGAGCAGACACACAGATACGCAGTATTTT
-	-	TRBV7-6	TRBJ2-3	CASSFGGDTQYF	TGTGCCAGCAGCTTCGGGGGAGATACGCAGTATTTT
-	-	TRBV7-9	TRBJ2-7	CASSLPRGAISYEQYF	TGTGCCAGCAGCCTCCCCCGGGGGGCGATATCGTACGAGCAGTACTTC
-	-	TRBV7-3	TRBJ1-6	CASSFLLNSPLHF	TGTGCCAGCAGCTTCCTTTTGAATTCACCCCTCCACTTT
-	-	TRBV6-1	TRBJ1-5	CASEGEYQPQHF	TGTGCCAGCGAGGGGGAGTACCAGCCCCAGCATTTT
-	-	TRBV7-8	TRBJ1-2	CASSLDTYYGYTF	TGTGCCAGCAGCTTAGACACCTACTATGGCTACACCTTC
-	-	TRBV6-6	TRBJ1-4	CASSTLGGDEKLFF	TGTGCCAGCAGCACACTGGGAGGGGATGAAAAACTGTTTTTT